The 25 T cell receptor beta chains below all came from one sample that was sequenced in a study of patients and donors after allogeneic stem cell transplantation. TCRdb called the RT-PCR reads again in MiXCR, with one record for every CDR3 protein. The table shows over 65,000 distinct CDR3 sequences, with 26% occurring only once. The sequencing sample was made of blood, either unsorted or a sorted T cell fraction (not recorded which). The receptors were sampled from a human donor who was either an allogeneic HSCT recipient or a stem cell or donor lymphocyte infusion donor (not recorded which). It is not recorded whose cells these are; they may come from a transplant donor.

This chain joins TRBV7-8 and TRBJ1-1; no clear D gene. Trimming removed 1 base at V and 7 bases at J, with 7 bases between. CDR3 length equals 12 residues. Germline CDR1 and CDR2: SGHVS and FQNEAQ. Here the CDR3 reads CASSLGPYEAFF. For the CDR3, the DNA is TGTGCCAGCAGCTTAGGCCCCTATGAAGCTTTCTTT.

The sample holds a few counts of this clonotype. The DNA for the CDR3 is TGCAGCGTGAACAGAGGGTATGGCTACACCTTC. Protein: CSVNRGYGYTF. The rearrangement uses TRBV29-1 and TRBJ1-2; no firm D call. The CDR3 loop spans 11 amino acids. CDR1 is SQVTM, CDR2 ANQGSEA, per germline. Trimming left V 6 bases short and J 5 bases short, with 10 bases between. Full variable domain (rest looked up from reference TRBV29-1 and TRBJ1-2): SAVISQKPSRDICQRGTSLTIQCQVDSQVTMMFWYRQQPGQSLTLIATANQGSEATYESGFVIDKFPISRPNLTFSTLTVSNMSPEDSSIYLCSVNRGYGYTFGSGTRLTVV.

The J gene is TRBJ1-2, the V gene TRBV12-3 or TRBV12-4; weak D call: TRBD1 (5 bases). The CDR3 covers 12 residues. Trimming removed 5 bases from V and 9 bases from J, with 13 bases in between. CDR3 DNA: TGTGCCAGCAGTCCAACAGGCGCAAGCTACACCTTC. It is translated as CASSPTGASYTF.

This CDR3 reads CASSWVWGKYAGELFF. The CDR3 nucleotides are TGTGCCAGCAGTTGGGTGTGGGGGAAGTACGCCGGGGAGCTGTTTTTT. The gene calls are TRBV6-6 and TRBJ2-2; perhaps D is TRBD1 or TRBD2 (5 bases each). The V gene lost 4 bases and the J gene lost 6 bases, with 18 bases spanning the gap. Germline lookup yields CDR1 MNHNY and CDR2 SVGAGI (reference sequence). The CDR3 extends over 16 amino acids.

This clonotype has more than one count but fewer than ten. This chain connects TRBV3-1 to TRBJ1-6, with 7 bases aligning to TRBD1. V lost 3 bases, J lost 13 bases, and 6 bases stayed unmatched. CDR1 is LGHDT and CDR2 is YNNKEL in the germline V gene (reference sequence). The CDR3 totals 13 residues. CDR3: CASSQRDSLPLHF. CDR3 sequence (DNA): TGTGCCAGCAGCCAGCGGGACAGCCTTCCCCTCCACTTT.

This clonotype showed up just a few times. The chain joins TRBV7-8 to TRBJ2-6; D call uncertain. There are 16 residues in the CDR3. The ends were cut back, 3 bases at V and 0 bases at J, with 9 bases in the middle. CDR1 SGHVS and CDR2 FQNEAQ come from the germline V gene. CDR3 coding DNA: TGTGCCAGCAGCTTGGTCTTTGGCTCTGGGGCCAACGTCCTGACTTTC. Its protein is CASSLVFGSGANVLTF. The full variable domain, completed using reference TRBV7-8 and TRBJ2-6, is GAGVSQSPRYKVAKRGQDVALRCDPISGHVSLFWYQQALGQGPEFLTYFQNEAQLDKSGLPSDRFFAERPEGSVSTLKIQRTQQEDSAVYLCASSLVFGSGANVLTFGAGSRLTVL.

The gene calls are TRBV20-1 and TRBJ2-3; weak D call: TRBD1 (6 bases). Germline CDR1 and CDR2: DFQATT and SNEGSKA (reference sequence). V lost 0 bases to trimming and J lost 6 bases, with 19 bases between them. The CDR3 is made up of 16 amino acids. CDR3 nucleotide sequence: TGCAGTGCTAGAGATCAATACTGGGGGCGTGAGGATACGCAGTATTTT. This encodes CSARDQYWGREDTQYF.

The V and J genes are TRBV7-8 and TRBJ1-5, with 11 bases identical to TRBD1. This CDR3 is 20 amino acids long. Germline V gene lookup returns CDR1 SGHVS and CDR2 FQNEAQ. The V gene end was trimmed by 5 bases and the J gene end by 0 bases; junction bases not matched to a gene: 15. CDR3 amino acids: CASSNILPGQGVYSNQPQHF. The CDR3 DNA reads TGTGCCAGCAGCAATATTTTACCGGGACAGGGGGTTTATAGCAATCAGCCCCAGCATTTT.

This chain uses TRBV5-1 with TRBJ2-1, with TRBD2 identical over 9 bases. J gave up 6 bases and V 0 bases, and 7 bases lay outside the gene matches. CDR1 is SGHRS, CDR2 YFSETQ, per germline. The CDR3 runs to 16 residues. The CDR3 here is CASSLVLAGNSNEQFF. CDR3 sequence (DNA): TGCGCCAGCAGCTTGGTTCTAGCGGGAAATTCCAATGAGCAGTTCTTC.

This rearrangement joins TRBV7-2 to TRBJ2-1, with a possible D match to TRBD1 (6 bases). The CDR3 extends over 14 amino acids. Trimming removed 6 bases from V and 0 bases from J, with 9 bases in between. CDR1 is SGHTA and CDR2 is FQGNSA in the germline V gene. Here the CDR3 reads CASSKDSSYNEQFF. The DNA for the CDR3 is TGTGCCAGCAGTAAGGACAGCTCCTACAATGAGCAGTTCTTC.

The rearrangement links TRBV5-1 to TRBJ2-3, with 8 bases matching TRBD1. The CDR3 has 15 amino acids. V lost 2 bases, J lost 4 bases, and 6 bases stayed unmatched. The V gene's germline CDR1 is SGHRS and CDR2 YFSETQ. CDR3 sequence: CASSFGQGYPDTQYF. The CDR3 region has the DNA TGCGCCAGCAGCTTCGGACAGGGTTACCCAGATACGCAGTATTTT.

The chain recombines TRBV5-1 with TRBJ2-2; 12 bases are a match to TRBD2. Unmatched junction bases numbered 8, after V lost 5 bases and J lost 9 bases. This CDR3 contains 15 residues. From germline, CDR1 is SGHRS and CDR2 YFSETQ. The CDR3 spells CASRPTSGGAWELFF. The DNA for the CDR3 is TGCGCCAGCAGACCGACTAGCGGGGGAGCCTGGGAGCTGTTTTTT.

The rearrangement links TRBV2 to TRBJ2-1; 10 bases align to TRBD2. With V trimmed by 6 bases and J by 5 bases, 13 bases remained unmatched. This CDR3 has 17 residues. The V gene's germline CDR1 is SNHLY and CDR2 FYNNEI. The chain's CDR3 is CASRRLIGTSVNNEQFF. The DNA for the CDR3 is TGTGCCAGCAGACGATTAATCGGGACTAGCGTAAACAATGAGCAGTTCTTC.

This clonotype occurred a few times. The chain combines TRBV5-1 with TRBJ2-1, with a tentative D call TRBD1 (6 bases). This CDR3 is built from 16 residues. CDR1 and CDR2 (germline): SGHRS, YFSETQ. Trimming shortened V by 4 bases and J by 2 bases, and 16 bases separated the two germline ends. For the CDR3, the DNA is TGCGCCAGCAGCCCCCCATCCGGGGACACCTACAATGAGCAGTTCTTC. This translates into CASSPPSGDTYNEQFF.

This clonotype was counted a few times. The chain is built from TRBV20-1 and TRBJ1-1; 7 bases fit TRBD1. Trimming took 1 base from V and 1 from J; bases not matched to a gene: 3. The CDR3 contains 14 residues. Per the germline V gene, CDR1 is DFQATT and CDR2 is SNEGSKA (reference sequence). CDR3 protein: CSARARQGNTEAFF. CDR3 DNA: TGCAGTGCTAGAGCTAGACAGGGGAACACTGAAGCTTTCTTT.

This clonotype was detected a few times. The chain is built from TRBV20-1 and TRBJ1-2, with TRBD1 as a possible D gene (5 bases). Germline V gene data show CDR1 as DFQATT and CDR2 as SNEGSKA (reference sequence). CDR3 length: 12 residues. Trimming cost V 2 bases and J 3 bases, with 7 bases left between them. CDR3 bases: TGCAGTGCTAGAACGGGACACTATGGCTACACCTTC. Translating it yields CSARTGHYGYTF.

This clonotype came up a few times. The V call is TRBV27, the J call TRBJ1-2, with 8 bases aligning to TRBD1. The V gene end was trimmed by 5 bases and the J gene end by 0 bases; junction bases not matched to a gene: 17. Germline V gives CDR1 MNHEY, CDR2 SMNVEV (reference sequence). This CDR3 contains 19 residues. The CDR3 DNA reads as TGTGCCAGCAGTCCCCTCCTTGAGCAGGGGGCGAGAGCTAACTATGGCTACACCTTC. It specifies CASSPLLEQGARANYGYTF.

The V call is TRBV5-1, the J call TRBJ2-2, with 9 bases lining up with TRBD2. Trimming cost V 0 bases and J 8 bases; bases outside gene matches: 8. CDR3 size: 16 residues. Germline V gene data show CDR1 as SGHRS and CDR2 as YFSETQ. The chain's CDR3 is CASSLGLAGPAGELFF. CDR3 DNA sequence: TGCGCCAGCAGCTTGGGCCTAGCGGGGCCTGCGGGGGAGCTGTTTTTT.

This clonotype occurred a few times. V and J are TRBV29-1 and TRBJ2-3; maybe TRBD2 (5 bases). The CDR3 runs 13 residues. V was pared by 3 bases and J by 5 bases, with 12 bases between. Germline CDR1 is SQVTM and CDR2 is ANQGSEA. The CDR3 here is CSVDGGAVDTQYF. DNA for the CDR3: TGCAGCGTTGACGGCGGAGCGGTAGATACGCAGTATTTT.

This clonotype was counted at least ten times. The chain uses TRBV29-1 and TRBJ2-7; 9 bases line up with TRBD1. V lost 7 bases and J lost 2; bases outside the gene matches: 6. Germline CDR1 is SQVTM and CDR2 is ANQGSEA. The CDR3 spans 13 residues. The CDR3 DNA reads TGCAGCGCTGAGACAGGGGGGGCCTACGAGCAGTACTTC. The encoded protein is CSAETGGAYEQYF.

This clonotype showed up just a few times. The rearrangement joins TRBV20-1 to TRBJ2-3, with 7 bases fitting TRBD2. Germline trimming cut 3 bases from V and 7 bases from J; bases unmatched to any gene: 13. The CDR3 length is 15 residues. Per germline, CDR1 DFQATT and CDR2 SNEGSKA (reference sequence). The CDR3 loop is CSASASGTYGNTQYF. DNA for the CDR3: TGCAGTGCTAGTGCTAGCGGCACCTACGGGAATACGCAGTATTTT.

The rearrangement uses TRBV2 and TRBJ2-1; D unresolved. The V gene lost 7 bases and the J gene lost 8 bases, with 15 bases spanning the gap. This CDR3 is 13 amino acids long. Germline V gene sequence: CDR1 SNHLY, CDR2 FYNNEI. DNA for the CDR3: TGTGCCAGCACTCCCCACCAGGTCTATGAGCAGTTCTTC. This codes for CASTPHQVYEQFF. Full variable domain (remainder filled in from reference TRBV2 and TRBJ2-1): EPEVTQTPSHQVTQMGQEVILRCVPISNHLYFYWYRQILGQKVEFLVSFYNNEISEKSEIFDDQFSVERPDGSNFTLKIRSTKLEDSAMYFCASTPHQVYEQFFGPGTRLTVL.

This clonotype came up a few times. The CDR3 spells CASSYSLGTFF. The CDR3 region has the DNA TGTGCCAGCAGTTACTCGTTGGGGACTTTCTTT. The rearrangement links TRBV6-5 to TRBJ1-1; D not certain. Germline CDR1 MNHEY, CDR2 SVGAGI. CDR3 length equals 11 residues. Trimming cost V 0 bases and J 12 bases, with 8 bases left between them.

J is TRBJ2-1 and V is TRBV7-2; 10 bases agree with TRBD2. The ends lost 5 bases at V and 6 bases at J; junction bases unmatched: 4. This CDR3 is 14 amino acids long. Germline loops: CDR1 SGHTA, CDR2 FQGNSA. For the CDR3, the DNA is TGTGCCAGCAGCCAGGGACTAGCGTCCAATGAGCAGTTCTTC. Translation gives CASSQGLASNEQFF.

This clonotype was detected ten times or more. The chain has TRBV7-9 and TRBJ1-2; D is possibly TRBD1 (6 bases). The CDR3 loop spans 12 amino acids. Germline values: CDR1 SEHNR, CDR2 FQNEAQ (reference sequence). V lost 7 bases to trimming and J lost 5 bases, with 11 bases between them. CDR3 sequence reads: CASTGAMYGYTF. In DNA form, the CDR3 reads TGTGCCAGCACAGGGGCAATGTATGGCTACACCTTC. Full variable domain (remainder filled in from reference TRBV7-9 and TRBJ1-2): DTGVSQNPRHKITKRGQNVTFRCDPISEHNRLYWYRQTLGQGPEFLTYFQNEAQLEKSRLLSDRFSAERPKGSFSTLEIQRTEQGDSAMYLCASTGAMYGYTFGSGTRLTVV.